This TCR beta chain originates from a study of T cell responses to AZD1222 COVID-19 vaccine. Generated by immunoSEQ multiplex PCR, the TCRdb table keeps only in-frame clones and is missing some. The table lists roughly 70,000 clones, 65% to 90% of them singletons. This CDR3 has 16 amino acids. With 5 bases clipped from V and 10 bases from J, the junction kept 13 bases outside the gene matches. Per germline, CDR1 MNHEY and CDR2 SMNVEV (reference sequence). The specimen was peripheral blood, collected on day 0 of AZD1222 vaccination. This TCR came from an adult in good health. The rearrangement links TRBV27 to TRBJ1-6; 8 bases align to TRBD1. The DNA of the CDR3 is TGTGCCAGCAGTGAGGACAGGGCGAAAAGAAGGTCACCCCTCCACTTT. Translated, it gives CASSEDRAKRRSPLHF.